This T cell receptor (beta chain) is from a study of blood T cell repertoires in COVID-19. Study-level information: Sources were T cells, B-cell-depleted T cells, or PBMCs; the material itself was cDNA or gDNA.

In the original processing: Reference gene primer amplification gave estimated nucleated cell counts. Method: immunoSEQ multiplex PCR; TCRdb's copy keeps in-frame clones and lacks some. D and trimming come from the DNA, and the V and J calls and clone size come from that table. The sample records about 320,000 clones, 75% to 90% being singletons. Clinical history as reported by participants underpinned cohort assignment. Cohort 3 donors counted as recovered after two negative PCRs, clearance, or resolved symptoms. The CDR3 runs to 14 residues. V was trimmed by 5 bases and J by 1 base, leaving 8 bases between them. Germline V gene lookup returns CDR1 SGHTA and CDR2 FQGTGA. Concerning this clone: The identical CDR3 is also encoded by other nucleotide sequences in the sample.

This clonotype was obtained from a man between 60 and 75 years old who had recovered from COVID-19. This chain links TRBV7-3 with TRBJ2-2; weak D call: TRBD1 (5 bases). The specimen was PBMCs or T cells enriched from blood (not recorded which). For the CDR3, the DNA is TGTGCCAGCAGCAGTACAGGGAACACCGGGGAGCTGTTTTTT. It yields the protein CASSSTGNTGELFF.